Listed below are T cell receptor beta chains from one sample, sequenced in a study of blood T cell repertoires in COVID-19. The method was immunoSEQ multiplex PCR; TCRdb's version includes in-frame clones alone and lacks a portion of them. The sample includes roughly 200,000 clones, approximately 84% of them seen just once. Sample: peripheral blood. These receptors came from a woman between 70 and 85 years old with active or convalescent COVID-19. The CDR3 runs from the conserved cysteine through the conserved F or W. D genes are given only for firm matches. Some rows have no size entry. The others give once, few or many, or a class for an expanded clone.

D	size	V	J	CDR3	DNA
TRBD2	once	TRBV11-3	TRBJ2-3	CASSTTLAGGADTQYF	TGTGCCAGCAGCACAACCTTAGCGGGAGGTGCAGATACGCAGTATTTT
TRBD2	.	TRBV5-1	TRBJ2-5	CASSTPRAGQETQYF	TGCGCCAGCAGCACGCCCAGAGCGGGGCAAGAGACCCAGTACTTC
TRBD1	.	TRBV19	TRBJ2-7	CASSISGTGSYEQYF	TGTGCCAGTAGTATATCGGGGACAGGCTCCTACGAGCAGTACTTC
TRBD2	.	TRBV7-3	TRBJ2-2	CASSFGIAGVNTGELFF	TGTGCCAGCAGCTTCGGAATAGCGGGAGTGAACACCGGGGAGCTGTTTTTT
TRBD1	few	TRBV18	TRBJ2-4	CASSQTSGTGGSRNIQYF	TGTGCCAGCTCGCAAACCTCCGGGACAGGGGGCAGCCGGAACATTCAGTACTTC
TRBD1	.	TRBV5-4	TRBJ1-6	CAGGTGNNSPLHF	TGTGCCGGGGGGACAGGGAATAATTCACCCCTCCACTTT
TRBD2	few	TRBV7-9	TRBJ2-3	CASSLTSGRTSSTDTQYF	TGTGCCAGCAGCTTAACTAGCGGGAGAACCTCCTCCACAGATACGCAGTATTTT
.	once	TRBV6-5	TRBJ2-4	CASSYAGWDIQYF	TGTGCCAGCAGCTACGCAGGGTGGGACATTCAGTACTTC
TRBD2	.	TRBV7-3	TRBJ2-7	CASSLNGAGGPYEQYF	TGTGCCAGCAGCTTAAATGGGGCGGGAGGGCCCTACGAGCAGTACTTC
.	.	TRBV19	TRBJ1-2	CASSMPGLRPHNGYTF	TGTGCCAGTAGTATGCCGGGTTTAAGGCCCCATAACGGCTACACCTTC
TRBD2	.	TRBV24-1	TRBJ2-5	CATSGSVLDPLAGGPEETQYF	TGTGCCACCAGTGGGTCGGTCCTGGATCCTTTAGCGGGAGGGCCGGAAGAGACCCAGTACTTC
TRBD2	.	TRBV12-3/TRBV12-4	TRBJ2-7	CASTTSGRNEQYF	TGTGCCAGTACGACTAGCGGGAGGAACGAGCAGTACTTC
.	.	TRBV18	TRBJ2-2	CASSPISGTGELFF	TGTGCCAGCTCACCCATCAGCGGAACCGGGGAGCTGTTTTTT
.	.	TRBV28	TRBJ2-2	CASRPYRDTGELFF	TGTGCCAGCAGACCCTACAGGGACACCGGGGAGCTGTTTTTT
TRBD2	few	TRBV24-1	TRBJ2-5	CATKDAGAKETQYF	TGTGCCACCAAGGACGCGGGAGCCAAAGAGACCCAGTACTTC
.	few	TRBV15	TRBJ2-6	CATSRDGAGAPSGANVLTF	TGTGCCACCAGCAGAGATGGGGCAGGGGCTCCCTCTGGGGCCAACGTCCTGACTTTC
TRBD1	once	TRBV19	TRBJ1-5	CASITGGAGQPQHF	TGTGCCAGTATTACAGGGGGCGCGGGGCAGCCCCAGCATTTT
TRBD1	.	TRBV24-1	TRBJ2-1	CATSDPGQGSNEQFF	TGTGCCACCAGTGACCCGGGACAGGGCAGCAATGAGCAGTTCTTC
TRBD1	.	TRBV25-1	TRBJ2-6	CASSTDRAGANVLTF	TGTGCCAGCAGTACTGACAGGGCTGGGGCCAACGTCCTGACTTTC
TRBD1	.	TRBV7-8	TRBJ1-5	CASSLLTGAGDQPQHF	TGTGCCAGCAGCTTGTTAACAGGGGCAGGGGATCAGCCCCAGCATTTT
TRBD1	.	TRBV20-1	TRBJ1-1	CSASHTGDLNTEAFF	TGCAGTGCTAGTCACACAGGGGATTTGAACACTGAAGCTTTCTTT